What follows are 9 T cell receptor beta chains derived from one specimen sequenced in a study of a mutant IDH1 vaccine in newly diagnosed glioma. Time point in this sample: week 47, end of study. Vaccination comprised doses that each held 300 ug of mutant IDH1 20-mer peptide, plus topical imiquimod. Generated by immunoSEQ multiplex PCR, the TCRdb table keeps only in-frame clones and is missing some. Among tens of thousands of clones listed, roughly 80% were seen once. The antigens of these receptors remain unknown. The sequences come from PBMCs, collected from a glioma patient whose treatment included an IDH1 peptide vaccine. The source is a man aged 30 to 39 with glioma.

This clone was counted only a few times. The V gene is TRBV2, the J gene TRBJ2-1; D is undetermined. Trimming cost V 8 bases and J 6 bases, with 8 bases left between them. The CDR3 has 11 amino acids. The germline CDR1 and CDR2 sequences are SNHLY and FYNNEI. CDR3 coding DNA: TGTGCCAGCTTTTTCGGCAATGAGCAGTTCTTC. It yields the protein CASFFGNEQFF.

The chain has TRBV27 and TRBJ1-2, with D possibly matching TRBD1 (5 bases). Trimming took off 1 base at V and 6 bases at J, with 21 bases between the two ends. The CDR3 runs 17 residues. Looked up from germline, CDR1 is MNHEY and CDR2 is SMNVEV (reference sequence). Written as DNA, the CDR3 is TGTGCCAGCAGTTTATTTGGATACGAGACAGTAGGGAATGGCTACACCTTC. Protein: CASSLFGYETVGNGYTF.

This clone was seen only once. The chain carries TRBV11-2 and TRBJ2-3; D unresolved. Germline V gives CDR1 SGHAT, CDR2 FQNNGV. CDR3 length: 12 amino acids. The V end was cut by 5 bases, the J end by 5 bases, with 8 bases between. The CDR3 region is CASSPDGDTQYF. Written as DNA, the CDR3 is TGTGCCAGCAGCCCCGACGGAGATACGCAGTATTTT.

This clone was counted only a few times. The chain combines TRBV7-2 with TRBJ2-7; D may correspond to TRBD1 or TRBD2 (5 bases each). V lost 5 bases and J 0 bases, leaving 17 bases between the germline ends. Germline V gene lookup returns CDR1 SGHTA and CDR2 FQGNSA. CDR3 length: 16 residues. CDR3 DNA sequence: TGTGCCAGCAGCAATATTCCGGGACGGATCTCCTACGAGCAGTACTTC. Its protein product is CASSNIPGRISYEQYF.

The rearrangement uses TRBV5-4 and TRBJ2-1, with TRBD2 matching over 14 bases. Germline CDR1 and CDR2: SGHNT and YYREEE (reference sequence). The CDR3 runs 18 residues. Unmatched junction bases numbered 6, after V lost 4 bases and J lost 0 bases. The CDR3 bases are TGTGCCAGCAGCGCCGGACTAGCGGGGGGCCTCTCCTACAATGAGCAGTTCTTC. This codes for CASSAGLAGGLSYNEQFF. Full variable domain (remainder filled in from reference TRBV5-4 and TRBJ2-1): ETGVTQSPTHLIKTRGQQVTLRCSSQSGHNTVSWYQQALGQGPQFIFQYYREEENGRGNFPPRFSGLQFPNYSSELNVNALELDDSALYLCASSAGLAGGLSYNEQFFGPGTRLTVL.

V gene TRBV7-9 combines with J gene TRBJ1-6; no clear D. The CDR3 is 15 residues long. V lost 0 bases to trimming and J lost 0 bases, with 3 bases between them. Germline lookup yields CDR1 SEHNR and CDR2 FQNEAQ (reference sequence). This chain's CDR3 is CASSLASSYNSPLHF. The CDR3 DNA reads TGTGCCAGCAGCTTAGCGAGCTCCTATAATTCACCCCTCCACTTT.

CDR3 nucleotides: TGTGCCATCAGTAGAGGGTTTGACAGTGGGGCTTTGGTAGAGCAGTACTTC. Amino acid sequence: CAISRGFDSGALVEQYF. The gene calls are TRBV10-3 and TRBJ2-7, with D tentatively TRBD1 or TRBD2 (5 bases each). The CDR3 spans 17 residues. Germline V CDR1 and CDR2: ENHRY, SYGVKD. Trimming left V 5 bases short and J 7 bases short, with 27 bases between.

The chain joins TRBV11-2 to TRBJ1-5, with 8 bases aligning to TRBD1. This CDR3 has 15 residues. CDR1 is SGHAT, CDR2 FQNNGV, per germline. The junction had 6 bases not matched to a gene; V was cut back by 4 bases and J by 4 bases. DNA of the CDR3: TGTGCCAGCAGCTCCGGGACAGGCCAAAATCAGCCCCAGCATTTT. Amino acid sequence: CASSSGTGQNQPQHF.

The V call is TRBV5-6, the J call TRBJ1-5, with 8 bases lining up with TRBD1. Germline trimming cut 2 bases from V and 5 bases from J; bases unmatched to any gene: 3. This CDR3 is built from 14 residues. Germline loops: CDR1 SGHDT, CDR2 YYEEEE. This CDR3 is CASSFGQGYQPQHF. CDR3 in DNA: TGTGCCAGCAGCTTTGGACAGGGCTATCAGCCCCAGCATTTT.